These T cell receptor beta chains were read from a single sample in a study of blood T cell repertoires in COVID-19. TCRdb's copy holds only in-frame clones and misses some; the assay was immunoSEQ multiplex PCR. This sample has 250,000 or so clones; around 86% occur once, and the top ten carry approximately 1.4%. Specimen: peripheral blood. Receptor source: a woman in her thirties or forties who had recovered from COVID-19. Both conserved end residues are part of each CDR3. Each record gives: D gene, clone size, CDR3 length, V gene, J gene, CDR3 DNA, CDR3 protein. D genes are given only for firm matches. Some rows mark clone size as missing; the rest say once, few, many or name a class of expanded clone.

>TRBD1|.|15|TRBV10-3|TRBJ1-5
TGTGCCATCAGTGAGACAGGGGACCCCTACGAGCCCCAGCATTTT
CAISETGDPYEPQHF
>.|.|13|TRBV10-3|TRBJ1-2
TGTGCCATTTCCGCGCTCACTAACTATGGCTACACCTTC
CAISALTNYGYTF
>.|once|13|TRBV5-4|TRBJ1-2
TGTGCCAGCAGCTCGGAGGGAGGCTATGGCTACACCTTC
CASSSEGGYGYTF
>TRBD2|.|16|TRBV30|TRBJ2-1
TGTGCCTGGAGGGGGTGGGAGGGACCCCGGTACAATGAGCAGTTCTTC
CAWRGWEGPRYNEQFF
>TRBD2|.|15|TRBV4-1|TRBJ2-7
TGCGCCAGCAGCCAATATCCGGGACTAGTCTACGAGCAGTACTTC
CASSQYPGLVYEQYF
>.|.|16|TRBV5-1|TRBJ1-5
TGCGCCAGCTCACCTGTACCACATGATAGCAATCAGCCCCAGCATTTT
CASSPVPHDSNQPQHF
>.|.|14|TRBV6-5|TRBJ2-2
TGTGCCAGCAGAACCGGGGCGAACACCGGGGAGCTGTTTTTT
CASRTGANTGELFF
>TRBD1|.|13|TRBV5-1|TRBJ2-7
TGCGCCAGCAGGAAACAGGGGGCATACGAGCAGTACTTC
CASRKQGAYEQYF
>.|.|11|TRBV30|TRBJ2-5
TGTGCCTGGACGGACCAAGAGACCCAGTACTTC
CAWTDQETQYF
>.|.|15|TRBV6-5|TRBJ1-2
TGTGCCAGCAGTTACTCATCTGGACACCACTATGGCTACACCTTC
CASSYSSGHHYGYTF
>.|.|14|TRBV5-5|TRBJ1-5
TGTGCCAGCAGCTTGAGAGTTAGCAATCAGCCCCAGCATTTT
CASSLRVSNQPQHF
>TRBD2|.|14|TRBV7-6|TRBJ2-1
TGTGCCAGCAGCTCCCGACTAGCGGGGGGGCGCCGGTTCTTC
CASSSRLAGGRRFF
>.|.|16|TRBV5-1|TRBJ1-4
TGCGCCAGCAGCTTTGCCCGGGGGGGAACTAATGAAAAACTGTTTTTT
CASSFARGGTNEKLFF
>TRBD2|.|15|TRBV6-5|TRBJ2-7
TGTGCCAGCAGTTACACTAGCGGGGGGGCCTCCGAGCAGTACTTC
CASSYTSGGASEQYF
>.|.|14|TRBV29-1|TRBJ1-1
TGCAGCGTTGTGATGGATGGGGGGTCCACTGAAGCTTTCTTT
CSVVMDGGSTEAFF
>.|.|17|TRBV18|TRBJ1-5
TGTGCCAGCTCACCCGGTAACTCCATTACTCGCAATCAGCCCCAGCATTTT
CASSPGNSITRNQPQHF
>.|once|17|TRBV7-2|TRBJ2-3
TGTGCCAGCAGCTTAGGTCCACTCCCCTCAAACCCAGATACGCAGTATTTT
CASSLGPLPSNPDTQYF
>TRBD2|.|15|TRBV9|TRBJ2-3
TGTGCCAGCAGCAGAGCGGGGGGGCCCCCAGATACGCAGTATTTT
CASSRAGGPPDTQYF
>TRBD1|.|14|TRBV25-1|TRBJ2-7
TGTGCCAGCAGTGAGCCCTACAGGGGTTACGAGCAGTACTTC
CASSEPYRGYEQYF
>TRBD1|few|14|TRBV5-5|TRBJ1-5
TGTGCCAGCAGCTGGGGACAGGGAGTTGGGCCCCAGCATTTT
CASSWGQGVGPQHF
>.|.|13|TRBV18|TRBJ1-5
TGTGCCAGCTCACGGCTTAGCAATCAGCCCCAGCATTTT
CASSRLSNQPQHF
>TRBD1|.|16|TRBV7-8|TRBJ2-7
TGTGCCAGCAGCCGACGTCCGGGACAGGGAAATTACGAGCAGTACTTC
CASSRRPGQGNYEQYF
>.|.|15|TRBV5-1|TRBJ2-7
TGCGCCAGCAGCCCTCGACAGGGAGGCGGCTACGAGCAGTACTTC
CASSPRQGGGYEQYF
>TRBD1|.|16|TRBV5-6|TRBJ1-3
TGTGCCAGCAGCACCTATCCGGGACAGGGTGGAAACACCATATATTTT
CASSTYPGQGGNTIYF
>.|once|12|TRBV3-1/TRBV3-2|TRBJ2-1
TGTGCCAGCGAGGCGGGGCCCAATGAGCAGTTCTTC
CASEAGPNEQFF
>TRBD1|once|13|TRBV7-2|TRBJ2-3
TGTGCCAGCAGCTTAGGGACAGGGGATACGCAGTATTTT
CASSLGTGDTQYF
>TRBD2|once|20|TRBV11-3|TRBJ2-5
TGTGCCAGCAGCTTAGGGGTTTTTTACGGAGCGGGGGGCCTCGCAGAGACCCAGTACTTC
CASSLGVFYGAGGLAETQYF
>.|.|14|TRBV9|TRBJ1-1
TGTGCCAGCAGCCCTCACCCGGGGAACACTGAAGCTTTCTTT
CASSPHPGNTEAFF
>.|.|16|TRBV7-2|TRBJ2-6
TGTGCCAGCACCCCCGGCGGTTCCTCTGGGGCCAACGTCCTGACTTTC
CASTPGGSSGANVLTF
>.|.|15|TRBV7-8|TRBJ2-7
TGTGCCAGCAGCTTAGGGCGGGGATTGGGCTACGAGCAGTACTTC
CASSLGRGLGYEQYF
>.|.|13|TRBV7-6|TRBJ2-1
TGTGCCAGCAGCCCCCCCGGGAGCATTGAGCAGTTCTTC
CASSPPGSIEQFF
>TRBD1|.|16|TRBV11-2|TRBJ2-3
TGTGCCAGCAGCTTTCTCGGACAGGGACACACAGATACGCAGTATTTT
CASSFLGQGHTDTQYF
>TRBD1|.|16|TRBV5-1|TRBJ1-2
TGCGCCAGCAGCTTGATTCCGGGACAGGGGGGCTATGGCTACACCTTC
CASSLIPGQGGYGYTF
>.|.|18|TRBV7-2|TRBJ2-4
TGTGCCAGCAGCTCACGGGGACACGCGCTACTAGCCAAAAACATTCAGTACTTC
CASSSRGHALLAKNIQYF
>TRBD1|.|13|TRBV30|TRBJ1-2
TGTGCCCACGCGACAGGGGGCTTCTATGGCTACACCTTC
CAHATGGFYGYTF
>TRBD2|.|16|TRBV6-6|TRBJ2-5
TGTGCCAGCAGTTCCGCTAGCGGGGGGACTCAAGAGACCCAGTACTTC
CASSSASGGTQETQYF
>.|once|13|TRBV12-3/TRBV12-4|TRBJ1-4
TGTGCCAGCAAAAGAGGCAAGGGGGAAAAACTGTTTTTT
CASKRGKGEKLFF
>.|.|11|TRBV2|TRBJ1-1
TGTGCCAGCGAGGTGAACACTGAAGCTTTCTTT
CASEVNTEAFF
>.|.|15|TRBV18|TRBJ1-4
TGTGCCAGCTGCCTTTTGGGGACCGGGAGTGAAAAACTGTTTTTT
CASCLLGTGSEKLFF
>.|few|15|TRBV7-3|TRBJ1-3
TGTGCCAGCAGCTTATTTGGCAGCTCTGGAAACACCATATATTTT
CASSLFGSSGNTIYF